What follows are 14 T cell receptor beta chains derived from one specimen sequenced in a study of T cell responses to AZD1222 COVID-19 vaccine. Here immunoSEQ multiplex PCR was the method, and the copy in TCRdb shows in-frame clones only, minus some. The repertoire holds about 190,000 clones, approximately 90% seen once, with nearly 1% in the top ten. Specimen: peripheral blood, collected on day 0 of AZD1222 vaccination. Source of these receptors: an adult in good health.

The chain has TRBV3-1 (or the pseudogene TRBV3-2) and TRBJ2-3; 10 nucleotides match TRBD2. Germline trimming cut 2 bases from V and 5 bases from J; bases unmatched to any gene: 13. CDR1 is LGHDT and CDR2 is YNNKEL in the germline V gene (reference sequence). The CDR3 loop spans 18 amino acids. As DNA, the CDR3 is TGTGCCAGCAGCCAATATGGGACTGAGGCTAGCGGGGGAGATACGCAGTATTTT. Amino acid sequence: CASSQYGTEASGGDTQYF.

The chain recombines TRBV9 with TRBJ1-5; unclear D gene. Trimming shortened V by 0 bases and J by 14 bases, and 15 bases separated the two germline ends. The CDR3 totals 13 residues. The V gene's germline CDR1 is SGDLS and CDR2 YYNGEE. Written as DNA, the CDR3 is TGTGCCAGCAGCGTAGATTTGGCTTCAGAGGAGCATTTT. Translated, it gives CASSVDLASEEHF.

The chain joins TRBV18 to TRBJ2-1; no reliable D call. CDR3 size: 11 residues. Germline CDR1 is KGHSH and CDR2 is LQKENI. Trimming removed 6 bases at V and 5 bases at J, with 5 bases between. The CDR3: CASSPNNEQFF. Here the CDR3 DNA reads TGTGCCAGCTCGCCCAACAATGAGCAGTTCTTC. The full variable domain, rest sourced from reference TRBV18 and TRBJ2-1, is NAGVMQNPRHLVRRRGQEARLRCSPMKGHSHVYWYRQLPEEGLKFMVYLQKENIIDESGMPKERFSAEFPKEGPSILRIQQVVRGDSAAYFCASSPNNEQFFGPGTRLTVL.

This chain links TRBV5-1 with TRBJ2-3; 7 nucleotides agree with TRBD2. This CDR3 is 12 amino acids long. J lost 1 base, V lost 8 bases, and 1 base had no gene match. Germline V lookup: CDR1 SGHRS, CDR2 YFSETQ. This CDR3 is CASRGGTDTQYF. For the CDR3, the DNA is TGCGCCAGTCGGGGGGGCACAGATACGCAGTATTTT.

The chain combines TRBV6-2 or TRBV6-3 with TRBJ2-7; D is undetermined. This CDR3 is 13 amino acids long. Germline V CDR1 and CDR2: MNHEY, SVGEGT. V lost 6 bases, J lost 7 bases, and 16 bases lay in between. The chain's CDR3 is CASSKLSGGEQYF. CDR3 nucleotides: TGTGCCAGCAGCAAGCTCTCGGGTGGGGAGCAGTACTTC.

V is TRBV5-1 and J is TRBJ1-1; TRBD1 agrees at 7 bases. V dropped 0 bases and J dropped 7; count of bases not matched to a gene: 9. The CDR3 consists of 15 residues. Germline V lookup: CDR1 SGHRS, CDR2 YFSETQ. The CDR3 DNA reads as TGCGCCAGCAGCTTGGTCTACAGGGGAAGGGTTGAAGCTTTCTTT. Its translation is CASSLVYRGRVEAFF.

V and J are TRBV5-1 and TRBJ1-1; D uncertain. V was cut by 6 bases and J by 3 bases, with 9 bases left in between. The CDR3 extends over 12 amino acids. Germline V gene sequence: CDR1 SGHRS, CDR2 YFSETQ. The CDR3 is CASTGEHTEAFF. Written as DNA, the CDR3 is TGCGCCAGCACCGGGGAACACACTGAAGCTTTCTTT. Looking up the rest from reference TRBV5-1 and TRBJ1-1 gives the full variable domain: KAGVTQTPRYLIKTRGQQVTLSCSPISGHRSVSWYQQTPGQGLQFLFEYFSETQRNKGNFPGRFSGRQFSNSRSEMNVSTLELGDSALYLCASTGEHTEAFFGQGTRLTVV.

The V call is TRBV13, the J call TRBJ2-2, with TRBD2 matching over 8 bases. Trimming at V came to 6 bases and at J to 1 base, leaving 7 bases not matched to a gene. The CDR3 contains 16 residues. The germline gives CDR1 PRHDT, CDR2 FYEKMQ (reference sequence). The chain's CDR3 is CASRNAGGGNTGELFF. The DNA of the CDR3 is TGTGCCAGCAGAAACGCGGGAGGAGGGAACACCGGGGAGCTGTTTTTT. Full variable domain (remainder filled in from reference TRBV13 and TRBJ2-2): AAGVIQSPRHLIKEKRETATLKCYPIPRHDTVYWYQQGPGQDPQFLISFYEKMQSDKGSIPDRFSAQQFSDYHSELNMSSLELGDSALYFCASRNAGGGNTGELFFGEGSRLTVL.

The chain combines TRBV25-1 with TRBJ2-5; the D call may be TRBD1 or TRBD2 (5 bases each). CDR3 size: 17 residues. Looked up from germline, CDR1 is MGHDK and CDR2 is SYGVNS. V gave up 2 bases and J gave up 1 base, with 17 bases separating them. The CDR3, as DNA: TGTGCCAGCAGTGAACAGAGGGGCTTGAATATCCAAGAGACCCAGTACTTC. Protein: CASSEQRGLNIQETQYF. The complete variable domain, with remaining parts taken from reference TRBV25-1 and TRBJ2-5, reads EADIYQTPRYLVIGTGKKITLECSQTMGHDKMYWYQQDPGMELHLIHYSYGVNSTEKGDLSSESTVSRIRTEHFPLTLESARPSHTSQYLCASSEQRGLNIQETQYFGPGTRLLVL.

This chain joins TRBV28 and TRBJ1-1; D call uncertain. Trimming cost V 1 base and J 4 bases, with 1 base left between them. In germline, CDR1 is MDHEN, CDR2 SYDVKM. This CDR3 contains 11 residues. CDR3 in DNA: TGTGCCAGCAGTTTATTCACTGAAGCTTTCTTT. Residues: CASSLFTEAFF.

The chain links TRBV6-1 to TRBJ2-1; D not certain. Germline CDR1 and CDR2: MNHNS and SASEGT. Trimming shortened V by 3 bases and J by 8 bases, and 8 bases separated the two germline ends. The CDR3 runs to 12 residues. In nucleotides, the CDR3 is TGTGCCAGCAGTGACCTTAAGGATGAGCAGTTCTTC. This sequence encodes CASSDLKDEQFF.

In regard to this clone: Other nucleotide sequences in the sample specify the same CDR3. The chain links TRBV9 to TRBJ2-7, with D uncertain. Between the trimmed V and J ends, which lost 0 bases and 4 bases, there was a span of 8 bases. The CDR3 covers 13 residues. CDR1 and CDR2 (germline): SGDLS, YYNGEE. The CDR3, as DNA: TGTGCCAGCAGCGTAGGTTTGGGGTACGAGCAGTACTTC. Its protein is CASSVGLGYEQYF.

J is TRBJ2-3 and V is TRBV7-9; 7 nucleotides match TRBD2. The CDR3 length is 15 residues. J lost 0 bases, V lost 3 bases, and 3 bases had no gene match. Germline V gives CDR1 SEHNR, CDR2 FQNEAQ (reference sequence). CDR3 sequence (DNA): TGTGCCAGCAGCTTCACTAGCGCTAGCACAGATACGCAGTATTTT. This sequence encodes CASSFTSASTDTQYF.

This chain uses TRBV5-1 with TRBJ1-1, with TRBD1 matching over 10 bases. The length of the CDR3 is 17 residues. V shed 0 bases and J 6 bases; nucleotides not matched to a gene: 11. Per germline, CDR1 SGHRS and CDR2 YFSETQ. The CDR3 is CASSLGPGQGLRAEAFF. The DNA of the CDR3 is TGCGCCAGCAGCTTGGGACCGGGACAGGGGTTAAGAGCTGAAGCTTTCTTT.